Below are 25 T cell receptor beta chains sequenced from a single sample in a study of cytomegalovirus exposure and HLA in healthy donors. Sequencing used immunoSEQ multiplex PCR; TCRdb keeps in-frame clones, though not all of them. The table shows around 80,000 clones, with around 95% occurring only once. Sequencing was carried out using PBMCs. All receptors come from a woman aged 18-29 years in good health and CMV-seronegative.

The chain combines TRBV9 with TRBJ1-1, with D maybe TRBD1 (6 bases). V was shortened by 4 bases and J by 1 base, with 11 bases between the two germline ends. The CDR3 length is 14 residues. Germline CDR1 is SGDLS and CDR2 is YYNGEE. CDR3 amino acids: CASSPRGGNTEAFF. CDR3 bases: TGTGCCAGCAGCCCCAGGGGCGGGAACACTGAAGCTTTCTTT.

The chain couples TRBV2 to TRBJ2-2; the match to TRBD2 covers 8 bases. Unmatched junction bases numbered 3, after V lost 3 bases and J lost 3 bases. The CDR3 spans 15 residues. CDR1 is SNHLY, CDR2 FYNNEI, per germline. CDR3 sequence: CASSDSGMYTGELFF. DNA of the CDR3: TGTGCCAGCAGTGATAGCGGGATGTACACCGGGGAGCTGTTTTTT.

The chain employs TRBV19 and TRBJ1-2; D uncertain. Trimming took off 5 bases at V and 6 bases at J, with 19 bases between the two ends. Germline V lookup: CDR1 LNHDA, CDR2 SQIVND (reference sequence). The CDR3 sequence is 15 residues long. The CDR3 coding sequence is TGTGCCAGTAGTCCGAGACAAAGGAGCGGTGATGGCTACACCTTC. Its translation is CASSPRQRSGDGYTF.

The chain combines TRBV28 with TRBJ1-1, with D perhaps matching TRBD1 (5 bases). Trimming pared 9 bases from V and 2 bases from J, leaving 7 bases between. This CDR3 region has 11 residues. Germline CDR1 reads MDHEN; CDR2 reads SYDVKM. The DNA of the CDR3 is TGTGCCAGTACAGGAAACACTGAAGCTTTCTTT. It codes for CASTGNTEAFF.

This rearrangement joins TRBV19 to TRBJ1-1; 9 nucleotides align to TRBD1. Germline V CDR1 and CDR2: LNHDA, SQIVND (reference sequence). The CDR3 runs to 15 residues. J lost 0 bases, V lost 7 bases, and 6 bases had no gene match. As DNA, the CDR3 is TGTGCCAGTACCCCGACAGGGGGTATGAACACTGAAGCTTTCTTT. Amino acid sequence: CASTPTGGMNTEAFF.

V gene TRBV25-1 combines with J gene TRBJ1-6, with a weak D call TRBD1 (6 bases). Germline V gene lookup returns CDR1 MGHDK and CDR2 SYGVNS. Trimming took 4 bases from V and 7 from J, leaving 17 bases between them. The length of the CDR3 is 16 residues. As DNA, the CDR3 is TGTGCCAGCAGTGCGCTCAAGGGGACATCCAATTCACCCCTCCACTTT. This gives the protein CASSALKGTSNSPLHF. The full variable domain, with the rest looked up from reference TRBV25-1 and TRBJ1-6, is EADIYQTPRYLVIGTGKKITLECSQTMGHDKMYWYQQDPGMELHLIHYSYGVNSTEKGDLSSESTVSRIRTEHFPLTLESARPSHTSQYLCASSALKGTSNSPLHFGNGTRLTVT.

The chain uses TRBV19 and TRBJ2-5; 7 nucleotides match TRBD2. V shed 2 bases, J shed 3 bases, and the junction held 6 bases outside the gene matches. The CDR3 runs to 15 residues. Germline V gives CDR1 LNHDA, CDR2 SQIVND (reference sequence). This CDR3 is CASSILGTTEETQYF. In DNA, the CDR3 is TGTGCCAGTAGTATACTAGGGACTACAGAAGAGACCCAGTACTTC.

The V and J genes are TRBV6-5 and TRBJ2-5; a possible D gene is TRBD2 (6 bases). Per germline, CDR1 MNHEY and CDR2 SVGAGI. This CDR3 is built from 13 residues. V lost 8 bases to trimming and J lost 5 bases, with 15 bases between them. The CDR3 is CASAYTGGETQYF. The DNA of the CDR3 is TGTGCCAGCGCGTATACAGGAGGGGAGACCCAGTACTTC.

This chain connects TRBV5-1 to TRBJ2-3; D is perhaps TRBD2 (5 bases). This CDR3 contains 13 residues. Trimming cost V 0 bases and J 3 bases, with 5 bases left between them. Germline CDR1 is SGHRS and CDR2 is YFSETQ. CDR3 coding DNA: TGCGCCAGCAGCTTGGCGGGAACAGATACGCAGTATTTT. Translated: CASSLAGTDTQYF.

This chain joins TRBV29-1 and TRBJ2-7; no firm D call. There are 11 residues in the CDR3. CDR1 is SQVTM, CDR2 ANQGSEA, per germline. V was shortened by 0 bases and J by 6 bases, with 6 bases between the two germline ends. CDR3 DNA sequence: TGCAGCGTTGAAGACAGGTTCGAGCAGTACTTC. Protein: CSVEDRFEQYF.

The chain joins TRBV27 to TRBJ1-2; D gene ambiguous. Germline V gene data show CDR1 as MNHEY and CDR2 as SMNVEV (reference sequence). The length of the CDR3 is 15 residues. Trimming removed 4 bases from V and 4 bases from J, with 16 bases in between. DNA for the CDR3: TGTGCCAGCAGTTCCTTGCCCAAAGCCACCTATGGCTACACCTTC. It is translated as CASSSLPKATYGYTF.

This clone came up a few times. V usage is TRBV29-1 and J usage is TRBJ1-1; D gene uncertain. CDR3 length equals 12 residues. Germline V gene sequence: CDR1 SQVTM, CDR2 ANQGSEA. The V end lost 0 bases, the J end lost 7 bases, and 9 bases lay between the germline ends. The CDR3 sequence: CSVEDRHGEAFF. Written as DNA, the CDR3 is TGCAGCGTTGAAGATCGCCACGGTGAAGCTTTCTTT.

The V and J genes are TRBV6-5 and TRBJ2-7, with D possibly matching TRBD1 (6 bases). Germline V gene lookup returns CDR1 MNHEY and CDR2 SVGAGI. CDR3 size: 14 residues. The V end lost 6 bases, the J end lost 5 bases, and 17 bases lay between the germline ends. The CDR3 DNA reads TGTGCCAGCAGAAACAAACAGGGCGCCCACGAGCAGTACTTC. Residues: CASRNKQGAHEQYF.

The chain has TRBV27 and TRBJ2-1; TRBD2 agrees at 11 bases. The germline CDR1 and CDR2 sequences are MNHEY and SMNVEV (reference sequence). The CDR3 loop spans 15 amino acids. Losses at the gene ends were 7 bases for V and 7 bases for J; bases not matched to a gene: 9. The CDR3 here is CASKTSGISGNEQFF. Here the CDR3 DNA reads TGTGCCAGCAAGACTAGCGGGATATCTGGGAATGAGCAGTTCTTC.

The V call is TRBV5-6, the J call TRBJ1-1; 7 bases fit TRBD1. V lost 3 bases, J lost 1 base, and 3 bases stayed unmatched. Germline assignment: CDR1 SGHDT and CDR2 YYEEEE. The CDR3 runs to 14 residues. CDR3 coding DNA: TGTGCCAGCAGCTCCAGGGGGAAGAACACTGAAGCTTTCTTT. Its protein product is CASSSRGKNTEAFF.

The V call is TRBV10-1, the J call TRBJ2-1; TRBD2 matches at 7 bases. The CDR3 runs to 15 residues. Trimming cost V 6 bases and J 2 bases; bases outside gene matches: 7. Germline assignment: CDR1 WNHNN and CDR2 SYGVQD (reference sequence). The CDR3 bases are TGCGCCAGCAGCGACACCGGGGGGACCTACAATGAGCAGTTCTTC. Encoded protein: CASSDTGGTYNEQFF.

The rearrangement links TRBV6-1 to TRBJ1-5, with D uncertain. There are 16 residues in the CDR3. CDR1 is MNHNS, CDR2 SASEGT, per germline. With 4 bases removed from V and 4 bases from J, the gap between germline ends came to 17 bases. The CDR3 is CASSGGGSWGNQPQHF. In DNA, the CDR3 is TGTGCCAGCAGTGGAGGAGGGAGTTGGGGAAATCAGCCCCAGCATTTT.

This sequence joins TRBV19 and TRBJ2-3; 8 positions match TRBD1. V lost 5 bases and J lost 3; bases outside the gene matches: 4. CDR1 and CDR2 from the germline V gene are LNHDA and SQIVND (reference sequence). The CDR3 sequence is 14 residues long. CDR3 DNA: TGTGCCAGTAGTCCACGGACAGGGACAGATACGCAGTATTTT. Translation gives CASSPRTGTDTQYF.

The V and J genes are TRBV9 and TRBJ2-7, with 9 bases aligning to TRBD2. Germline V CDR1 and CDR2: SGDLS, YYNGEE. V dropped 4 bases and J dropped 5; count of bases not matched to a gene: 7. The CDR3 runs to 14 residues. CDR3 amino acids: CASSTEREEDEQYF. The CDR3 bases are TGTGCCAGCAGCACCGAGCGGGAGGAGGACGAGCAGTACTTC.

This rearrangement joins TRBV5-6 to TRBJ2-2; D is uncertain. The CDR3 spans 14 residues. With 1 base removed from V and 6 bases from J, the gap between germline ends came to 10 bases. Germline CDR1 and CDR2: SGHDT and YYEEEE. As DNA, the CDR3 is TGTGCCAGCAGCTTGATACGAGGATCCGGGGAGCTGTTTTTT. As protein: CASSLIRGSGELFF.

The chain recombines TRBV9 with TRBJ1-1; the match to TRBD1 covers 9 bases. CDR3 size: 15 residues. V dropped 4 bases and J dropped 1; count of bases not matched to a gene: 5. Germline CDR1 SGDLS, CDR2 YYNGEE. The CDR3 DNA follows: TGTGCCAGCAGCCCTCGGGACAGGGAGAACACTGAAGCTTTCTTT. Its translation is CASSPRDRENTEAFF.

This sequence joins TRBV18 and TRBJ2-1; TRBD2 matches at 8 bases. The length of the CDR3 is 19 residues. Trimming cost V 2 bases and J 0 bases; bases outside gene matches: 12. CDR1 and CDR2 from the germline V gene are KGHSH and LQKENI. The CDR3 spells CASSPSNGAGAPSYNEQFF. The CDR3 DNA reads as TGTGCCAGCTCACCAAGTAATGGAGCGGGGGCCCCCTCCTACAATGAGCAGTTCTTC. The full variable domain, its missing parts supplied by reference TRBV18 and TRBJ2-1, is NAGVMQNPRHLVRRRGQEARLRCSPMKGHSHVYWYRQLPEEGLKFMVYLQKENIIDESGMPKERFSAEFPKEGPSILRIQQVVRGDSAAYFCASSPSNGAGAPSYNEQFFGPGTRLTVL.

This sequence joins TRBV11-2 and TRBJ1-5; D gene unclear. The CDR3 contains 13 residues. Trimming pared 0 bases from V and 7 bases from J, leaving 7 bases between. Germline values: CDR1 SGHAT, CDR2 FQNNGV. The CDR3 DNA follows: TGTGCCAGCAGCTTAGAAAGCGGACAGCCCCAGCATTTT. This codes for CASSLESGQPQHF.

This chain joins TRBV5-5 and TRBJ2-7; 8 bases are shared with TRBD1. CDR1 is SGHKS and CDR2 is YYEKEE in the germline V gene (reference sequence). V trimming: 0 bases; J trimming: 2 bases; junction bases outside the gene matches: 1. CDR3 size: 14 residues. CDR3 in amino acids: CASSLGTGPYEQYF. CDR3 bases: TGTGCCAGCAGCTTGGGGACAGGGCCCTACGAGCAGTACTTC.

V and J are TRBV6-5 and TRBJ2-7; 9 nucleotides match TRBD2. Germline values: CDR1 MNHEY, CDR2 SVGAGI. CDR3 length: 15 residues. V lost 0 bases, J lost 6 bases, and 6 bases stayed unmatched. CDR3 amino acids: CASSYSAGGPTEQYF. The CDR3 DNA reads as TGTGCCAGCAGTTACTCGGCGGGAGGGCCGACCGAGCAGTACTTC.